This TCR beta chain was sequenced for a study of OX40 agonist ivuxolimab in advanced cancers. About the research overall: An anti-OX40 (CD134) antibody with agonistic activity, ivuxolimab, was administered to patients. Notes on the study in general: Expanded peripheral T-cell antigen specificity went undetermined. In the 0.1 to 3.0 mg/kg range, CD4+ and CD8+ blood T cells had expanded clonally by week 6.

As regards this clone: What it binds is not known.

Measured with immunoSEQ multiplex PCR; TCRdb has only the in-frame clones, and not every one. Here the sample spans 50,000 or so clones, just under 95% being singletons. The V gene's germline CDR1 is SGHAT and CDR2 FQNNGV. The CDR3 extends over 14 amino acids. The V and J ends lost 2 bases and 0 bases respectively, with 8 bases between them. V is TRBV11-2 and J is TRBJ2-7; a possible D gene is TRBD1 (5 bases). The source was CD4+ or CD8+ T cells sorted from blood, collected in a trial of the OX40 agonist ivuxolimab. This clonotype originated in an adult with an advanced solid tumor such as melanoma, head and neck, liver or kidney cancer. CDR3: CASSLYRSSYEQYF. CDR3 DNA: TGTGCCAGCAGCTTATACAGGAGCTCCTACGAGCAGTACTTC.